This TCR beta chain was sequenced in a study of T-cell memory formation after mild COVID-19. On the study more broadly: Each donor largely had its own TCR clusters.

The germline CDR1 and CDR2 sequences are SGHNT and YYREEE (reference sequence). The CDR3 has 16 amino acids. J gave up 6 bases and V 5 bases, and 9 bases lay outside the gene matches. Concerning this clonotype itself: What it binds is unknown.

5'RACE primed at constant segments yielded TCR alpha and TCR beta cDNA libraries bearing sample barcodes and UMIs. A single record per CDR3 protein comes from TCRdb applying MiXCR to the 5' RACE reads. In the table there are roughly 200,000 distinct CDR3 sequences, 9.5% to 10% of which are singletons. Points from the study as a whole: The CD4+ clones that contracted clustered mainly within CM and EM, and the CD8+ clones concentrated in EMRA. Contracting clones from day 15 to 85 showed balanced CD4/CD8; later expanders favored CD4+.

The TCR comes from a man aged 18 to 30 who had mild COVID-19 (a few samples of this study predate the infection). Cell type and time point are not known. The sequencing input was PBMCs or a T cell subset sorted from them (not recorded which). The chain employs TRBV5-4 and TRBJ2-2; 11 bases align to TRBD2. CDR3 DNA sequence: TGTGCCAGCAGTCCAGCAGGGACTAGCGGTTCCGGGGAGCTGTTTTTT. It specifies CASSPAGTSGSGELFF. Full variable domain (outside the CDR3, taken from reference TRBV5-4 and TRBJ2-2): ETGVTQSPTHLIKTRGQQVTLRCSSQSGHNTVSWYQQALGQGPQFIFQYYREEENGRGNFPPRFSGLQFPNYSSELNVNALELDDSALYLCASSPAGTSGSGELFFGEGSRLTVL.